The 30 T cell receptor beta chains presented below share a single source sample, sequenced in a study of T cells in Graves' hyperthyroidism and ophthalmopathy (dated by TCRdb to about 2019). Receptors were amplified or captured by multiplex PCR. Sequencing took place on an Illumina HiSeq 2000. The TCR beta CDR3 regions were amplified from the RNA transcripts. The TCR CDR3 was subjected to a first round of RT-PCR using the HTBI primer set and the Qiagen OneStep RT-PCR kit. TCRdb cleaned the public reads at Q25 with fastp, built clones with MiXCR and kept in-frame beta chains. One record per CDR3 amino acid sequence lists the most common genes and DNA. Across this sample there are 300,000 to 450,000 distinct CDR3 sequences, with 11% to 15% seen only once. The top ten clones comprise roughly 9.6% of the sample. Input material: blood. All receptors derive from an older woman with Graves' hyperthyroidism.

In this sample, this clonotype is medium-sized. The chain carries TRBV11-2 and TRBJ1-6, with a weak D call TRBD1 (5 bases). Germline CDR1 is SGHAT and CDR2 is FQNNGV. CDR3 size: 15 residues. Trimming pared 0 bases from V and 6 bases from J, leaving 9 bases between. The DNA for the CDR3 is TGTGCCAGCAGCTTAGAGGCAGGGAGTAATTCACCCCTCCACTTT. This sequence encodes CASSLEAGSNSPLHF.

This clonotype was detected ten times or more. The chain links TRBV2 to TRBJ2-5, with D tentatively TRBD2 (6 bases). The CDR3 loop spans 14 amino acids. The germline gives CDR1 SNHLY, CDR2 FYNNEI. The V end lost 0 bases, the J end lost 7 bases, and 12 bases lay between the germline ends. CDR3 protein: CASSEALMGGTQYF. CDR3 bases: TGTGCCAGCAGTGAAGCGCTTATGGGAGGGACCCAGTACTTC.

This clonotype was counted ten times or more. The genes are TRBV20-1 and TRBJ1-5; no definite D call. Germline CDR1 DFQATT, CDR2 SNEGSKA (reference sequence). Trimming took 8 bases from V and 0 from J, leaving 8 bases between them. This CDR3 is built from 12 residues. The CDR3 nucleotides read TGCAGTACGAGGGTTAGCAATCAGCCCCAGCATTTT. This sequence encodes CSTRVSNQPQHF.

The chain couples TRBV5-5 to TRBJ1-1; the D is unclear. The ends were cut back, 1 base at V and 4 bases at J, with 11 bases in the middle. CDR1 and CDR2 (germline): SGHKS, YYEKEE (reference sequence). The CDR3 consists of 14 residues. The CDR3 region is CASSLQLGSTEAFF. For the CDR3, the DNA is TGTGCCAGCAGCTTGCAGTTGGGCAGCACTGAAGCTTTCTTT.

This clonotype was counted ten times or more. The chain uses TRBV20-1 and TRBJ2-7; 8 bases are shared with TRBD2. Trimming at V came to 5 bases and at J to 5 bases, leaving 11 bases not matched to a gene. The CDR3 covers 14 residues. The germline V gene has CDR1 DFQATT and CDR2 SNEGSKA (reference sequence). CDR3 coding DNA: TGCAGTGCTGAAGCGGGAGCCGTGTCGAACGAGCAGTACTTC. This codes for CSAEAGAVSNEQYF.

This clonotype showed up many times. The rearrangement uses TRBV28 and TRBJ2-4; D is undetermined. Germline V lookup: CDR1 MDHEN, CDR2 SYDVKM. This CDR3 comprises 16 residues. The germline V and J ends were trimmed by 6 bases and 6 bases, with 21 bases remaining between them. The CDR3, as DNA: TGTGCCAGCAGCCGTTACACCCCTAACTCGGGAAACATTCAGTACTTC. The encoded protein is CASSRYTPNSGNIQYF.

This clonotype was counted ten times or more. The chain uses TRBV30 and TRBJ2-7, with D possibly TRBD2 on 6 matching bases. Germline CDR1 reads GTSNPN; CDR2 reads SVGIG (reference sequence). The CDR3 has 13 amino acids. V was cut by 3 bases and J by 1 base, with 10 bases left in between. In DNA, the CDR3 is TGTGCCTGGAGGCTGGCGGGATCCTACGAGCAGTACTTC. It yields the protein CAWRLAGSYEQYF.

The table lists this clonotype with many counts. The chain carries TRBV7-2 and TRBJ2-7; 8 nucleotides match TRBD2. This CDR3 is 16 amino acids long. The V gene's germline CDR1 is SGHTA and CDR2 FQGNSA. V lost 5 bases to trimming and J lost 6 bases; unmatched junction nucleotides: 15. The CDR3 protein is CASSPYVLAGGGEQYF. CDR3 DNA: TGTGCCAGCAGCCCATATGTACTGGCGGGAGGAGGCGAGCAGTACTTC.

This clonotype was found many times. The gene calls are TRBV11-2 and TRBJ2-7, with 8 bases fitting TRBD2. The V segment lost 7 bases and the J segment 2 bases; nucleotides outside the gene matches: 7. CDR3 length equals 14 residues. The germline gives CDR1 SGHAT, CDR2 FQNNGV. In DNA form, the CDR3 reads TGTGCCAGCAATTCAGCGGGAGCTACCTACGAGCAGTACTTC. It specifies CASNSAGATYEQYF. The entire variable domain, with the rest obtained from reference TRBV11-2 and TRBJ2-7, is as follows: EAGVAQSPRYKIIEKRQSVAFWCNPISGHATLYWYQQILGQGPKLLIQFQNNGVVDDSQLPKDRFSAERLKGVDSTLKIQPAKLEDSAVYLCASNSAGATYEQYFGPGTRLTVT.

The chain uses TRBV11-2 and TRBJ1-1; D gene unclear. Germline CDR1 and CDR2: SGHAT and FQNNGV. This CDR3 is built from 13 residues. V was shortened by 4 bases and J by 4 bases, with 10 bases between the two germline ends. CDR3 nucleotide sequence: TGTGCCAGCAGCTCGACACGGGGCACTGAAGCTTTCTTT. It encodes CASSSTRGTEAFF. The full variable domain, its missing parts supplied by reference TRBV11-2 and TRBJ1-1, is EAGVAQSPRYKIIEKRQSVAFWCNPISGHATLYWYQQILGQGPKLLIQFQNNGVVDDSQLPKDRFSAERLKGVDSTLKIQPAKLEDSAVYLCASSSTRGTEAFFGQGTRLTVV.

The V gene is TRBV4-1, the J gene TRBJ2-7; tentative D call: TRBD2 (5 bases). CDR1 is MGHRA and CDR2 is YSYEKL in the germline V gene. This CDR3 has 15 residues. V lost 2 bases to trimming and J lost 3 bases, with 14 bases between them. The CDR3 DNA reads as TGCGCCAGCAGCCAACCCGGGAAAGGTATCTACGAGCAGTACTTC. This sequence encodes CASSQPGKGIYEQYF.

This clonotype was found a few times. The CDR3 protein is CASSLEPATSNQPQHF. For the CDR3, the DNA is TGTGCCAGCAGCCTGGAACCCGCGACGAGCAATCAGCCCCAGCATTTT. The chain employs TRBV7-6 and TRBJ1-5; no definite D call. The length of the CDR3 is 16 residues. CDR1 and CDR2 (germline): SGHVS, FNYEAQ. Trimming took off 5 bases at V and 1 base at J, with 15 bases between the two ends.

This clonotype was counted ten times or more. This CDR3 is CASSLDQGADGYTF. CDR3 nucleotides: TGTGCCAGCAGCTTAGATCAGGGAGCTGATGGCTACACCTTC. The rearrangement joins TRBV11-2 to TRBJ1-2; perhaps TRBD1 as D (5 bases). Per the germline V gene, CDR1 is SGHAT and CDR2 is FQNNGV. Trimming cost V 0 bases and J 6 bases, with 11 bases left between them. The CDR3 consists of 14 residues.

Ten or more counts support this clonotype. The chain uses TRBV9 and TRBJ2-2; TRBD1 aligns across 9 bases. The ends lost 4 bases at V and 6 bases at J; junction bases unmatched: 10. The length of the CDR3 is 16 residues. Germline V gene sequence: CDR1 SGDLS, CDR2 YYNGEE. The CDR3 sequence is CASSKRTGVSPGELFF. CDR3 nucleotide sequence: TGTGCCAGCAGCAAAAGGACAGGGGTGAGCCCCGGGGAGCTGTTTTTT.

Ten or more counts support this clonotype. The rearrangement joins TRBV7-2 to TRBJ2-4; maybe TRBD2 (5 bases). With 2 bases removed from V and 1 base from J, the gap between germline ends came to 9 bases. Germline CDR1 SGHTA, CDR2 FQGNSA. This CDR3 has 15 residues. CDR3 sequence reads: CASSLMREAKNIQYF. The CDR3, as DNA: TGTGCCAGCAGCTTAATGAGGGAGGCCAAAAACATTCAGTACTTC.

At least ten counts were recorded for this clonotype. The conserved phenylalanine or tryptophan normally closing the CDR3 is absent here, so this likely arose from a read error. The chain links TRBV12-3 or TRBV12-4 to TRBJ2-7, with TRBD2 matching over 10 bases. V trimming: 7 bases; J trimming: 3 bases; junction bases outside the gene matches: 9. CDR3 length: 15 residues. The CDR3, as DNA: TGTGCCAGCACCCAACTAGCGGGACAGTACTACGAGCAGTACCTC. Its translation is CASTQLAGQYYEQYL.

This clonotype was detected ten times or more. The gene calls are TRBV4-1 and TRBJ1-1; D unclear. This CDR3 is 15 amino acids long. In germline, CDR1 is MGHRA, CDR2 YSYEKL. Trimming removed 3 bases from V and 5 bases from J, with 16 bases in between. The CDR3 sequence: CASSHQTAERTEAFF. CDR3 nucleotides: TGCGCCAGCAGCCACCAGACGGCCGAAAGGACTGAAGCTTTCTTT.

This clonotype was counted at least ten times. This chain connects TRBV11-2 to TRBJ1-4; possibly TRBD1 for D (5 bases). The germline CDR1 and CDR2 sequences are SGHAT and FQNNGV. The CDR3 length is 14 residues. V was cut by 4 bases and J by 7 bases, with 13 bases left in between. The CDR3 DNA sequence: TGTGCCAGCAGCTCCACGGGGGGTTTTGAAAAACTGTTTTTT. Its translation: CASSSTGGFEKLFF.

V usage is TRBV4-2 and J usage is TRBJ2-5; 10 nucleotides align to TRBD1. Germline V lookup: CDR1 LGHNA, CDR2 YNFKEQ. CDR3 length: 16 residues. V was pared by 4 bases and J by 2 bases, with 7 bases of the junction left unmatched. The CDR3 loop is CASSRPPGQGQETQYF. The CDR3 nucleotides read TGTGCCAGCAGCCGACCCCCGGGACAGGGGCAAGAGACCCAGTACTTC.

This clonotype was recorded at least ten times. A much bigger clone sits one base away, suggesting this may be a read error. As DNA, the CDR3 is TGTGCCAGCAGCTTACGGAGGGGATACAAGCAGTACTTC. This gives the protein CASSLRRGYKQYF. The chain combines TRBV5-5 with TRBJ2-7; TRBD2 might be the D (6 bases). The CDR3 is made up of 13 amino acids. The V end was cut by 2 bases, the J end by 8 bases, with 14 bases between. Germline values: CDR1 SGHKS, CDR2 YYEKEE (reference sequence).

This clonotype was observed at least ten times. The CDR3 here is CASSIVGQGPSGTQYF. CDR3 sequence (DNA): TGTGCCAGTAGTATAGTGGGACAGGGGCCCTCTGGGACCCAGTACTTC. This chain links TRBV19 with TRBJ2-5; 10 bases align to TRBD1. Looked up from germline, CDR1 is LNHDA and CDR2 is SQIVND (reference sequence). V gave up 1 base and J gave up 7 bases; unmatched junction bases: 9. The CDR3 spans 16 residues.

This rearrangement joins TRBV20-1 to TRBJ2-2; D is perhaps TRBD2 (5 bases). This CDR3 has 13 residues. Deletions cut 6 bases from V and 5 bases from J, with 13 bases between. Germline V lookup: CDR1 DFQATT, CDR2 SNEGSKA (reference sequence). CDR3 amino acids: CSAEPGKTGELFF. Here the CDR3 DNA reads TGCAGTGCCGAACCCGGGAAGACCGGGGAGCTGTTTTTT.

This clonotype occurred many times. The rearrangement joins TRBV12-3 or TRBV12-4 to TRBJ1-6; the D gene is possibly TRBD1 (6 bases). V was cut by 3 bases and J by 6 bases, with 15 bases left in between. This CDR3 has 16 amino acids. The chain's CDR3 is CASSFVRGAGNSPLHF. CDR3 DNA sequence: TGTGCCAGCAGTTTTGTCAGGGGCGCGGGTAATTCACCCCTCCACTTT.

This clonotype was detected many times. CDR3 coding DNA: TGTGCCACCAGTGACCCCGGCGGACGGGGGCAAGAGACCCAGTACTTC. Protein product: CATSDPGGRGQETQYF. V and J are TRBV24-1 and TRBJ2-5, with D possibly TRBD2 on 6 matching bases. CDR1 is KGHDR and CDR2 is SFDVKD in the germline V gene. The CDR3 covers 16 residues. V lost 4 bases and J 2 bases, leaving 16 bases between the germline ends.

This clonotype was observed a few times. The chain recombines TRBV27 with TRBJ1-5; D not certain. The germline V gene has CDR1 MNHEY and CDR2 SMNVEV (reference sequence). This CDR3 is built from 12 residues. Trimming stripped 6 bases from V and 7 bases from J, with 10 bases between. Here the CDR3 DNA reads TGTGCCAGCAGCAATGGCGGCCAGCCCCAGCATTTT. It is translated as CASSNGGQPQHF.

This clonotype was detected many times. The rearrangement uses TRBV7-9 and TRBJ1-6, with D tentatively TRBD1 (6 bases). Germline-derived CDR1 and CDR2 are SEHNR and FQNEAQ (reference sequence). V gave up 4 bases and J gave up 5 bases, with 9 bases separating them. The CDR3 is made up of 14 amino acids. CDR3 sequence: CASSSGQNNSPLHF. The DNA of the CDR3 is TGTGCCAGCAGCTCAGGACAGAATAATTCACCCCTCCACTTT.

This chain uses TRBV7-9 with TRBJ2-7; TRBD1 is a possible D gene (6 bases). Gene TRBJ2-1 matches the end of the DNA better, so the J call may be wrong. The germline V gene encodes CDR1 SEHNR and CDR2 FQNEAQ (reference sequence). The CDR3 has 14 residues. The chain's CDR3 is CASSLVGGGYEQFF. In DNA, the CDR3 is TGTGCCAGCAGCTTAGTTGGTGGGGGCTACGAGCAGTTCTTC.

This chain links TRBV5-1 with TRBJ2-1, with D uncertain. Trimming removed 0 bases at V and 6 bases at J, with 16 bases between. Germline CDR1 reads SGHRS; CDR2 reads YFSETQ. The CDR3 is made up of 16 amino acids. The CDR3 protein is CASSLASVADGNEQFF. The CDR3, as DNA: TGCGCCAGCAGCTTGGCCTCGGTAGCCGACGGCAATGAGCAGTTCTTC. Full variable domain (missing parts from reference TRBV5-1 and TRBJ2-1): KAGVTQTPRYLIKTRGQQVTLSCSPISGHRSVSWYQQTPGQGLQFLFEYFSETQRNKGNFPGRFSGRQFSNSRSEMNVSTLELGDSALYLCASSLASVADGNEQFFGPGTRLTVL.

The rearrangement links TRBV14 to TRBJ2-3; 9 positions match TRBD2. The CDR3 has 16 amino acids. Germline CDR1 SGHDN, CDR2 FVKESK. V shed 4 bases, J shed 3 bases, and the junction held 8 bases outside the gene matches. CDR3 residues: CASSLLRLAGTDTQYF. In DNA form, the CDR3 reads TGTGCCAGCAGCCTCCTGCGGCTAGCGGGAACAGATACGCAGTATTTT. Based on the CDR3 plus reference TRBV14 and TRBJ2-3, the full variable domain is EAGVTQFPSHSVIEKGQTVTLRCDPISGHDNLYWYRRVMGKEIKFLLHFVKESKQDESGMPNNRFLAERTGGTYSTLKVQPAELEDSGVYFCASSLLRLAGTDTQYFGPGTRLTVL.

In this sample, this clonotype turned up many times. The CDR3 nucleotides read TGTGCCAGCAGTTACTCGGTTCGTGGCTACACCTTC. It translates to CASSYSVRGYTF. V and J are TRBV6-2 or TRBV6-3 and TRBJ1-2; no reliable D call. CDR3 length equals 12 residues. Trimming pared 0 bases from V and 7 bases from J, leaving 6 bases between. The germline V gene has CDR1 MNHEY and CDR2 SVGEGT.